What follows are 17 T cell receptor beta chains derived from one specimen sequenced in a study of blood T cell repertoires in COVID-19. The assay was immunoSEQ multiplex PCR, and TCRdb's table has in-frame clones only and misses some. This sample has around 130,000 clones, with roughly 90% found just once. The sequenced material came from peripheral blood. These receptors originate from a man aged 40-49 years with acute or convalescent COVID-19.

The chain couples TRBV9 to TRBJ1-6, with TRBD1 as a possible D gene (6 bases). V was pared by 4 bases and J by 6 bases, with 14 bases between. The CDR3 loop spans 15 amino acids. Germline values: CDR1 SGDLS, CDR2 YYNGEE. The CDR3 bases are TGTGCCAGCAGCCCCTCCGGCAGGGGTAATTCACCCCTCCACTTT. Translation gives CASSPSGRGNSPLHF.

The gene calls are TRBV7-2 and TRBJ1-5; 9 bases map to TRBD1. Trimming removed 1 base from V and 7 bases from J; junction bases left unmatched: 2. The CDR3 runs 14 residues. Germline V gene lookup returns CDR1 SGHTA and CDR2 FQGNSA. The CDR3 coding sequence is TGTGCCAGCAGCTTAGGGGGACAGGGACAGCCCCAGCATTTT. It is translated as CASSLGGQGQPQHF.

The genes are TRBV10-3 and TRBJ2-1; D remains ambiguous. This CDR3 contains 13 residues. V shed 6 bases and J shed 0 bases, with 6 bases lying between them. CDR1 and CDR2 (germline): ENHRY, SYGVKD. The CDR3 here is CAIRNSSYNEQFF. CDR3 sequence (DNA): TGTGCCATCAGGAACAGCTCCTACAATGAGCAGTTCTTC.

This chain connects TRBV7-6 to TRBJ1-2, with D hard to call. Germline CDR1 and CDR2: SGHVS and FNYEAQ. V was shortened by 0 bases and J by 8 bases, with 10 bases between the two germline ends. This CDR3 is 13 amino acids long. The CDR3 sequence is CASSLAIGSGYTF. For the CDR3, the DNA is TGTGCCAGCAGCTTAGCGATAGGGAGCGGCTACACCTTC.

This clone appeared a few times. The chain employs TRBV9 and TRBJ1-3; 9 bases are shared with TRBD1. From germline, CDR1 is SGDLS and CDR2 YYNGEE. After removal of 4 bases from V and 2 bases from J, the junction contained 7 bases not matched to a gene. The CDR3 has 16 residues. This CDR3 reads CASSLWTGEAGNTIYF. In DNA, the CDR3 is TGTGCCAGCAGCTTATGGACAGGGGAGGCTGGAAACACCATATATTTT.

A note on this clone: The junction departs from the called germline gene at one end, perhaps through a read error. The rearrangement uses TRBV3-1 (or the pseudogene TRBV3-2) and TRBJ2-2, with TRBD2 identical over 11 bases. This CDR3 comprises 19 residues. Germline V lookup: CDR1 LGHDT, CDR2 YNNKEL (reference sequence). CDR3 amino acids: CARSQDRGLAGGRTGELFF. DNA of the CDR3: TGTGCCCGCAGCCAAGATCGGGGGCTAGCGGGGGGAAGAACCGGGGAGCTGTTTTTT.

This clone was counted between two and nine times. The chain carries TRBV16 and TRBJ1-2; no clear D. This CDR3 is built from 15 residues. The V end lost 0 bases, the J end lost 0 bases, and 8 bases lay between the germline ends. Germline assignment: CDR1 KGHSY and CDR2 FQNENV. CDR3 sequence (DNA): TGTGCCAGCAGCCAATCATCGGGAGCTAACTATGGCTACACCTTC. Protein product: CASSQSSGANYGYTF. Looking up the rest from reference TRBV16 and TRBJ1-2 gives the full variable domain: GEEVAQTPKHLVRGEGQKAKLYCAPIKGHSYVFWYQQVLKNEFKFLISFQNENVFDETGMPKERFSAKCLPNSPCSLEIQATKLEDSAVYFCASSQSSGANYGYTFGSGTRLTVV.

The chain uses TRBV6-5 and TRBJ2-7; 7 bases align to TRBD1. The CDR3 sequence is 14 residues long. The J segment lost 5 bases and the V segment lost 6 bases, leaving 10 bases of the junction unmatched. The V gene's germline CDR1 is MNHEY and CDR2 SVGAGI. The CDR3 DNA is TGTGCCAGCAGACGACAGGGCCCCACCAACGAGCAGTACTTC. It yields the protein CASRRQGPTNEQYF.

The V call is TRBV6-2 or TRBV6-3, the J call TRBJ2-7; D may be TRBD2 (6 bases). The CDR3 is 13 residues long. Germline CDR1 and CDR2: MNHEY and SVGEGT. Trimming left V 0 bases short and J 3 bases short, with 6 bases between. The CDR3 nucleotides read TGTGCCAGCAGTTACTCGGAGGGCTACGAGCAGTACTTC. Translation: CASSYSEGYEQYF.

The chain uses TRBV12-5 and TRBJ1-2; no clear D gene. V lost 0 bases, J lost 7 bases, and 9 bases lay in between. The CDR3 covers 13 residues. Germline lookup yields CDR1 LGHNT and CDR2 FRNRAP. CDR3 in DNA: TGTGCTAGTGGTTTGGTACAAAATTTTGGCTACACCTTC. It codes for CASGLVQNFGYTF.

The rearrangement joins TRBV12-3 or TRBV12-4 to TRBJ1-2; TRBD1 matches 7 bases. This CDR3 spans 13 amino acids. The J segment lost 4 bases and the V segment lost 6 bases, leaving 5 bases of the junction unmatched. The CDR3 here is CASRRTGPYGYTF. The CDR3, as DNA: TGTGCCAGCAGACGGACAGGCCCCTATGGCTACACCTTC.

CDR3 nucleotides: TGTGCCAGCAGCTTGGGCGGGGTCTACAATGAGCAGTTCTTC. This sequence encodes CASSLGGVYNEQFF. The chain employs TRBV7-2 and TRBJ2-1, with D perhaps matching TRBD2 (6 bases). Trimming pared 3 bases from V and 3 bases from J, leaving 9 bases between. Per the germline V gene, CDR1 is SGHTA and CDR2 is FQGNSA. The CDR3 covers 14 residues.

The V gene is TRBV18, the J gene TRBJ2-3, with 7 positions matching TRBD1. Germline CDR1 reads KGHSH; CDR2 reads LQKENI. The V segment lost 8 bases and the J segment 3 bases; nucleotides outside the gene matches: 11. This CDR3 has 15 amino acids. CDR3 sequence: CASRPRTGETDTQYF. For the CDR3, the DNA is TGTGCCAGCCGACCCAGGACAGGCGAAACAGATACGCAGTATTTT.

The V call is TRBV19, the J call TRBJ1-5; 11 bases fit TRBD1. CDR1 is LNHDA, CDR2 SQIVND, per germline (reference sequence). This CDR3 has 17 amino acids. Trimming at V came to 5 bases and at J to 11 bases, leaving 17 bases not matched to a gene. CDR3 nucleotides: TGTGCCAGTAGTGTAAGGACAGGGGGCGCCGGCCCCGTCTCCCAGCATTTT. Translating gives CASSVRTGGAGPVSQHF.

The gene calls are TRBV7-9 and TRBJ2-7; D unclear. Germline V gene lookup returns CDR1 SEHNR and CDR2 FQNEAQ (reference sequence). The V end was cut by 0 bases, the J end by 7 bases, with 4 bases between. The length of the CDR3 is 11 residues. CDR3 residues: CASSLAAEQYF. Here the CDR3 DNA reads TGTGCCAGCAGCTTAGCAGCTGAGCAGTACTTC.

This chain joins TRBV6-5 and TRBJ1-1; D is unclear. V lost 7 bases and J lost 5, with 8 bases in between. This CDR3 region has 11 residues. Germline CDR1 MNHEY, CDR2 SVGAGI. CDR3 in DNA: TGTGCCAGCATGGGAGTGACTGAAGCTTTCTTT. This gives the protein CASMGVTEAFF.

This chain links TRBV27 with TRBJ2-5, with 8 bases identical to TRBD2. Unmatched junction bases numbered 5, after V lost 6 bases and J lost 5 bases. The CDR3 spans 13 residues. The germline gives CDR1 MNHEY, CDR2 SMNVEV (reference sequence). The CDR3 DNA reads TGTGCCAGCAGGGGGCGCGGGGGGGAGACCCAGTACTTC. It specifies CASRGRGGETQYF.